This note documents a single T cell receptor (beta chain) sequence. One junction end disagrees with the germline gene, perhaps due to a read error. The sample is drawn from a study of CD8 T cells in Susac syndrome. Sequencing targeted TCR beta in T cells from blood (CD8+ and CD4+). The patients serving as multiple sclerosis controls were treatment-naive. They had stable or active relapsing-remitting disease and fulfilled revised McDonald criteria. Negative isolation yielded CD8+ and CD4+ T cells; FACS enriched TEMRA cells. Germline CDR1 reads SEHNR; CDR2 reads FQNEAQ (reference sequence). The CDR3 spans 17 residues. Reverse transcription used roughly 0.5 to 1 ug RNA and random hexamers. The TCR beta CDR3 was amplified by immunoSEQ multiplex PCR across 54 Vbeta, 13 Jbeta. TCRdb reprocessed the immunoSEQ multiplex PCR reads with MiXCR, giving one entry per CDR3 protein. The sample lists just over 150,000 distinct CDR3 sequences, approximately 94% seen once, with just over 0.2% in the top ten.

V gene TRBV7-9 combines with J gene TRBJ1-1, with 8 bases identical to TRBD1. The sequenced sample was CD8+ T cells from PBMCs. This clonotype was sampled from a human donor with multiple sclerosis. The CDR3, as DNA: TGTTCCAGCAGTTCGAGGGGGACAGGCCACATGAACACTGAAGCTTTCTTT. It encodes CSSSSRGTGHMNTEAFF.